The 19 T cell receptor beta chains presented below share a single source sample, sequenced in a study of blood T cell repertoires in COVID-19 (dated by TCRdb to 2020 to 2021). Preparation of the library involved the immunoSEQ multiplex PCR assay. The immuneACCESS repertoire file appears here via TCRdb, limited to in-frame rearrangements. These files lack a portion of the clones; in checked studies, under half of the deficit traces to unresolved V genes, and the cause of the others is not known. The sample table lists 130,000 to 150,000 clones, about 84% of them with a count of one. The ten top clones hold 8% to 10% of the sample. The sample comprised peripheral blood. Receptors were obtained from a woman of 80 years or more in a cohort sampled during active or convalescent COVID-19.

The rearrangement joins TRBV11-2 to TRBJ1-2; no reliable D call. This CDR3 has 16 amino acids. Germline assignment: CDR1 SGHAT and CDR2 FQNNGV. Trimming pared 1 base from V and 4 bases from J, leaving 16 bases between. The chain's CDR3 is CASSLGTGTPLYGYTF. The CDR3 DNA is TGTGCCAGCAGCTTAGGAACGGGTACACCACTCTATGGCTACACCTTC.

CDR3: CASSMWGGNYGYTF. The CDR3 DNA reads as TGTGCCAGTAGTATGTGGGGCGGAAACTATGGCTACACCTTC. The chain couples TRBV19 to TRBJ1-2; possibly TRBD1 for D (5 bases). There are 14 residues in the CDR3. The V and J ends lost 3 bases and 2 bases respectively, with 10 bases between them. Germline V gene lookup returns CDR1 LNHDA and CDR2 SQIVND (reference sequence).

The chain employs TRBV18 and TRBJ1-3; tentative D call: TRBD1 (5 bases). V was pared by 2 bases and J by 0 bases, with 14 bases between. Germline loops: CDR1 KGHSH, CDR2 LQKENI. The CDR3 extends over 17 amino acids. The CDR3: CASSPDSFINSGNTIYF. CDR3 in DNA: TGTGCCAGCTCACCAGACAGCTTCATCAACTCTGGAAACACCATATATTTT.

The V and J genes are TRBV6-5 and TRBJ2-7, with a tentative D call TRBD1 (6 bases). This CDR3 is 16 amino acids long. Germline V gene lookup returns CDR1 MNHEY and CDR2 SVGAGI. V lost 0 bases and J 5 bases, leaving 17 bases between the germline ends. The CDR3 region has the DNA TGTGCCAGCAGTTACTCTCGTCTGGGACAAGGCAACGAGCAGTACTTC. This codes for CASSYSRLGQGNEQYF.

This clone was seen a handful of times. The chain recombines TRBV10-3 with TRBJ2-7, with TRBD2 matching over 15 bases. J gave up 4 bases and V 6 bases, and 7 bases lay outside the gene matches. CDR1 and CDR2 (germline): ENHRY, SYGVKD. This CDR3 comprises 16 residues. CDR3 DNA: TGTGCCATCAGGGACCCGGGACTAGCGGGGGGTTACGAGCAGTACTTC. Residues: CAIRDPGLAGGYEQYF.

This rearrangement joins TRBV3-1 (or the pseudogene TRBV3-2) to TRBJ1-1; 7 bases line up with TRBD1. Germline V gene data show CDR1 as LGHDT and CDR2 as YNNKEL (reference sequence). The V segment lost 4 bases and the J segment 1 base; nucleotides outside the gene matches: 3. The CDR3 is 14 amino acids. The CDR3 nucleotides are TGTGCCAGCAGCCTGGGACAGAAGAACACTGAAGCTTTCTTT. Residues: CASSLGQKNTEAFF.

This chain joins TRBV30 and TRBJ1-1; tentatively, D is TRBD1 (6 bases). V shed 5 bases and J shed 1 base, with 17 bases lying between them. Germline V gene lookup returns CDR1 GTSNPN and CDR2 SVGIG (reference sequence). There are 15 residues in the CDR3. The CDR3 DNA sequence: TGTGCCTGGTCGTGGGGAAGGACAGAGAACACTGAAGCTTTCTTT. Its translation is CAWSWGRTENTEAFF.

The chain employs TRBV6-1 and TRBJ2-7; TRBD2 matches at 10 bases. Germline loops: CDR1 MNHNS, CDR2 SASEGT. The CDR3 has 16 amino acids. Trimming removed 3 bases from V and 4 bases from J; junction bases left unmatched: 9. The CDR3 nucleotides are TGTGCCAGCAGTGAGTCATTAGGACTAGCGGCTTACGAGCAGTACTTC. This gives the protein CASSESLGLAAYEQYF.

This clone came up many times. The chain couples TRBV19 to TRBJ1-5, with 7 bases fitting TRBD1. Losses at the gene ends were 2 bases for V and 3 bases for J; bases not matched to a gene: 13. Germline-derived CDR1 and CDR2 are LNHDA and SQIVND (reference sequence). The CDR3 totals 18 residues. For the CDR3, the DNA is TGTGCCAGTAGTATATATCTCGGCAGGGGGAAATACAATCAGCCCCAGCATTTT. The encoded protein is CASSIYLGRGKYNQPQHF.

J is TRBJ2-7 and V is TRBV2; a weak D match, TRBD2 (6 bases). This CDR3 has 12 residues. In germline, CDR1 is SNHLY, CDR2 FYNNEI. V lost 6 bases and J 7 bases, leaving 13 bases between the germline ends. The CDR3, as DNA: TGTGCCAGCAGGGGGACTCTGCGGGAGCAGTACTTC. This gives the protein CASRGTLREQYF.

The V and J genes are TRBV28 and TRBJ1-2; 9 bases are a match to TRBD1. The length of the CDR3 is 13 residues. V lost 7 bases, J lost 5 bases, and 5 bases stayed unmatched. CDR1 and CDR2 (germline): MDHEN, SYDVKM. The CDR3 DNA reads TGTGCCAGCAAGGAACAGGGGGCTTATGGCTACACCTTC. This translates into CASKEQGAYGYTF.

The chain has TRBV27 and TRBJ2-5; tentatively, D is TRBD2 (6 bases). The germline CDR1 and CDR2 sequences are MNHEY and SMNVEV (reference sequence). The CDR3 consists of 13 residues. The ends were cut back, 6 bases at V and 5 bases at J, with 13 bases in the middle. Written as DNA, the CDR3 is TGTGCCAGCAGCCCGGGACTGATTGAGACCCAGTACTTC. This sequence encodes CASSPGLIETQYF.

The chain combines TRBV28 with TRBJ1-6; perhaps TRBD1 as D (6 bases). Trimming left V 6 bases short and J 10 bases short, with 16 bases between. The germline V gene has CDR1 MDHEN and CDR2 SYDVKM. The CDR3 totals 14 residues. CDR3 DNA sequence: TGTGCCAGCAGGGTTCCAGGGGAGAGCTCACCCCTCCACTTT. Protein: CASRVPGESSPLHF.

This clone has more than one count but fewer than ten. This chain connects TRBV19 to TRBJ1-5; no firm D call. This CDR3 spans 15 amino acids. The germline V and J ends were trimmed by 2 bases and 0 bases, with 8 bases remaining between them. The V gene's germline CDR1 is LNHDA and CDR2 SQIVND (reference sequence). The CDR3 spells CASSIRVDSNQPQHF. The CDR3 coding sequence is TGTGCCAGTAGTATAAGAGTAGATAGCAATCAGCCCCAGCATTTT.

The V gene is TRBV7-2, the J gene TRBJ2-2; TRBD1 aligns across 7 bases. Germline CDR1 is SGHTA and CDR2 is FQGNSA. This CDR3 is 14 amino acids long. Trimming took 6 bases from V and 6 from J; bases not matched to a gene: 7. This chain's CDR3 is CASRSEGASGELFF. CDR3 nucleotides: TGTGCCAGCAGGAGCGAGGGGGCTTCCGGGGAGCTGTTTTTT.

DNA for the CDR3: TGTGCCAGTAGTATGGACAGGTTCCAAGAGACCCAGTACTTC. As protein: CASSMDRFQETQYF. This chain connects TRBV19 to TRBJ2-5; 7 positions match TRBD1. The CDR3 has 14 amino acids. Trimming at V came to 3 bases and at J to 1 base, leaving 2 bases not matched to a gene. The germline V gene encodes CDR1 LNHDA and CDR2 SQIVND (reference sequence).

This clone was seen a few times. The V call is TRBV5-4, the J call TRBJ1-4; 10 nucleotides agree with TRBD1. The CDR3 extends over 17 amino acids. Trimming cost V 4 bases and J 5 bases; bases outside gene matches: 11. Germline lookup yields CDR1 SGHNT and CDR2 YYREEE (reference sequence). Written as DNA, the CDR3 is TGTGCCAGCAGCCCCCGATGGACAGGGGGAGTGAATGAAAAACTGTTTTTT. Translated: CASSPRWTGGVNEKLFF.

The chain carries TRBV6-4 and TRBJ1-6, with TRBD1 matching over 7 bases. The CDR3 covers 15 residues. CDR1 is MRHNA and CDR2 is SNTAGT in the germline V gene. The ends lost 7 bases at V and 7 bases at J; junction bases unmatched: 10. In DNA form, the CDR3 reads TGTGCCAGCAAATCAGTTTACAGGGGCAATTCACCCCTCCACTTT. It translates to CASKSVYRGNSPLHF.

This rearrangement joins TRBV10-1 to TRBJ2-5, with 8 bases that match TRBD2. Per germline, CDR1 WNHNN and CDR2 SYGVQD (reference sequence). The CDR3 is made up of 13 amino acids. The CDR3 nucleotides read TGCGTAGGGGTAGCGGGGTCGCAAGAGACCCAGTACTTC. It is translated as CVGVAGSQETQYF.